These T cell receptor beta chains were read from a single sample in a study of identical twins. TCRdb ran MiXCR on the 5' RACE reads and lists one entry per CDR3 protein. The sample consists of some 1,600,000 distinct CDR3 sequences, around 33% of them appearing once. Input material: cord blood. Receptors were obtained from a newborn girl in good health. Both conserved end residues are part of each CDR3. Each record gives: clone size, D gene, V gene, J gene, CDR3 DNA, CDR3 protein. A D gene is named only where the DNA matches it firmly. Some rows have no size entry. The others give once, few or many, or a class for an expanded clone.

few	NA	TRBV20-1	TRBJ1-1	TGCAGTGCCGGGCGAGGCGCTGAAGCTTTCTTT	CSAGRGAEAFF
NA	TRBD2	TRBV5-1	TRBJ2-3	TGCGCCAGCAGCCGGGGACTAGCGGGAGGATCGGGCACAGATACGCAGTATTTT	CASSRGLAGGSGTDTQYF
few	NA	TRBV4-1	TRBJ2-7	TGCGCCAGCAGCCTTGAATCCGGACAGACTTACTCCTACGAGCAGTACTTC	CASSLESGQTYSYEQYF
few	TRBD2	TRBV12-3/TRBV12-4	TRBJ2-3	TGTGCCAGCACCCCCACCCTAGCGGGGGGGACAGATACGCAGTATTTT	CASTPTLAGGTDTQYF
once	NA	TRBV24-1	TRBJ2-7	TGTGCCACCAGTGATTTCATGCATGAGCAGTACTTC	CATSDFMHEQYF
once	TRBD2	TRBV4-1	TRBJ2-4	TGCGCCAGCAGCCAAGAACTAGCGGTACGCTACGAGCACTACTTC	CASSQELAVRYEHYF
few	TRBD1	TRBV4-2	TRBJ2-7	TGTGCCAGCAGCCGATGGACAGGTTCCTACGAGCAGTACTTC	CASSRWTGSYEQYF
few	TRBD2	TRBV5-1	TRBJ2-3	TGCGCCAGCAGCGGTACTAGCGACTTTGGCACAGATACGCAGTATTTT	CASSGTSDFGTDTQYF
NA	NA	TRBV28	TRBJ2-7	TGTGCCAGCAGTTTAGGGACAACCGACTACGAGCAGTACTTC	CASSLGTTDYEQYF
NA	NA	TRBV4-2	TRBJ2-2	TGTGCCAGCAGCCGTTTGGGGGACACCGGGGAGCTGTTTTTT	CASSRLGDTGELFF
few	NA	TRBV24-1	TRBJ2-1	TGTGCCACCAGTGAACGGCTCCCGACCAATCAGCAGTTCTTC	CATSERLPTNQQFF
NA	NA	TRBV5-1	TRBJ2-5	TGCGCCAGCAGCTGGGGTACAGCCGCGGTGGCCCAGTACTTC	CASSWGTAAVAQYF
once	NA	TRBV6-2/TRBV6-3	TRBJ2-1	TGTGCCAGCCGAGATCCGGGACTCAGACAGTTCTTC	CASRDPGLRQFF
NA	NA	TRBV4-1	TRBJ2-1	TGCGCCAGCAGGCAAACCCCCGGGACCCGGTACAATGAGCAGTTCTTC	CASRQTPGTRYNEQFF
NA	NA	TRBV3-1	TRBJ1-2	TGTGCCAGCAGCCAGTCTGACTTCGGCTATGGCTACACCTTC	CASSQSDFGYGYTF
NA	TRBD1	TRBV30	TRBJ1-2	TGTGCCTGGAGGGACAGGGGGTTCTATGGCTACACCTTC	CAWRDRGFYGYTF
NA	NA	TRBV5-1	TRBJ2-7	TGCGCCAGCAGCTTGGACACCCCCGGCTCCTACGAGCAGTACTTC	CASSLDTPGSYEQYF
NA	NA	TRBV7-2	TRBJ1-2	TGTGCCAGCAGCTTAGCCGGGGCGGCTAACTATGGCTACACCTTC	CASSLAGAANYGYTF
NA	NA	TRBV5-1	TRBJ1-1	TGCGCCAGCAGCCCATGGTCAGGACCAAACACTGAAGCTTTCTTT	CASSPWSGPNTEAFF
many	TRBD2	TRBV4-1	TRBJ2-3	TGCGCCAGCAGCCAAACGGGACTAGCGCAGTATTTT	CASSQTGLAQYF
NA	TRBD1	TRBV7-2	TRBJ1-2	TGTGCCAGCAACCTGGACAGGGGCCATGGCTACACCTTC	CASNLDRGHGYTF
few	TRBD1	TRBV6-1	TRBJ1-4	TGTGCCAGCAGTGACACCTGGACAGGGGGGCGATTCAAACTGTTTTTT	CASSDTWTGGRFKLFF
few	NA	TRBV14	TRBJ1-4	TGTGCCAGCAGCCAAGATGGCGTGAGGGAAAAACTGTTTTTT	CASSQDGVREKLFF
NA	TRBD1	TRBV3-1	TRBJ1-2	TGTGCCAGCAGCCAAGAATACAGTTCAGGGGGGCATGCTAACTATGGCTACACCTTC	CASSQEYSSGGHANYGYTF
many	TRBD2	TRBV28	TRBJ2-5	TGTGCCAGCAGTTTCCCTAGCGGTCAAGAGACCCAGTACTTC	CASSFPSGQETQYF
NA	TRBD2	TRBV7-8	TRBJ2-3	TGTGCCAGCAGCTTAGTCTCGAATAGCGGGGGGTTCGGGTCAGATACGCAGTATTTT	CASSLVSNSGGFGSDTQYF
few	NA	TRBV10-3	TRBJ2-7	TGTGCCACTTTAGAACTGGGTTCCCCCACTTACGAGCAGTACTTC	CATLELGSPTYEQYF
NA	NA	TRBV20-1	TRBJ1-1	TGCAGTGCTAGAGATGCCCGAACAGCGAACACTGAAGCTTTCTTT	CSARDARTANTEAFF
once	NA	TRBV4-1	TRBJ1-5	TGCGCCAGCAGCTCCAGTGTGACTAGCAATCAGCCCCAGCATTTT	CASSSSVTSNQPQHF
NA	NA	TRBV6-5	TRBJ2-2	TGTGCCAGCAGTGCTAGGGTGCCCGGGGAGCTGTTTTTT	CASSARVPGELFF
NA	TRBD2	TRBV20-1	TRBJ2-1	TGCAGTGCTAACAGCGGGGGGGCCAACAATGAGCAGTTCTTC	CSANSGGANNEQFF
NA	NA	TRBV6-5	TRBJ1-6	TGTGCCAGCAGTTACGGGGGGGTCTATAATTCACCCCTCCACTTT	CASSYGGVYNSPLHF
NA	NA	TRBV9	TRBJ2-7	TGTGCCAGCAGCGTAGTAGTAGGTAAGGGTACCTGCGATTCCTACGAGCAGTACTTC	CASSVVVGKGTCDSYEQYF
NA	NA	TRBV7-9	TRBJ1-1	TGTGCCAGCAGCTTAGGGACAGAACCAAACACTGAAGCTTTCTTT	CASSLGTEPNTEAFF
NA	NA	TRBV28	TRBJ1-2	TGTGCCAGCAGTTCCCTCGGAGGGGCGTTCTATGGCCACACCTTC	CASSSLGGAFYGHTF
few	NA	TRBV10-3	TRBJ2-1	TGTGCCATCAGTGAGTCTGGGCGCAGGACGGGCAATGAGCAGTTCTTC	CAISESGRRTGNEQFF
few	TRBD2	TRBV5-1	TRBJ2-3	TGCGCCAGCAGCTTGGAGGCTAGCGGCGGAAATACGCAGTATTTT	CASSLEASGGNTQYF
many	NA	TRBV12-3/TRBV12-4	TRBJ1-2	TGTGCCAGCAGTCCCTCCTCAGGCTCCTATGGCTACACCTTC	CASSPSSGSYGYTF
NA	TRBD2	TRBV10-3	TRBJ2-3	TGTGCCATCAGTGGGCTAGCGGACACCACAGATACGCAGTATTTT	CAISGLADTTDTQYF
NA	TRBD1	TRBV6-5	TRBJ2-1	TGTGCCAGCAGCCTACCGGGACAGGCGCTCAATGAGCAGTTCTTC	CASSLPGQALNEQFF
many	NA	TRBV27	TRBJ2-7	TGTGCCAGCAGTCACAGGTTCCCCGCCTACGAGCAGTACTTC	CASSHRFPAYEQYF
NA	NA	TRBV20-1	TRBJ2-7	TGCAGTGCTAGTTTGGCGGGGGCCGAGCAGTACTTC	CSASLAGAEQYF
few	TRBD1	TRBV14	TRBJ2-3	TGTGCCAGCAGCCATGCAGGGGGCTGGACAGATACGCAGTATTTT	CASSHAGGWTDTQYF
few	NA	TRBV6-1	TRBJ2-2	TGTGCCAGCAGCCCTCTCGATGGGACTGGGAACACCGGGGAGCTGTTTTTT	CASSPLDGTGNTGELFF
NA	TRBD1	TRBV3-1	TRBJ2-1	TGTGCCAGCAGCCATAACAGGGGGGAGCAGTTCTTC	CASSHNRGEQFF
few	TRBD2	TRBV6-1	TRBJ2-1	TGTGCCAGCAGTGAAGTTGGAGCGGGGGGGTACAATGAGCAGTTCTTC	CASSEVGAGGYNEQFF
NA	NA	TRBV12-3/TRBV12-4	TRBJ2-3	TGTGCCAGCAGTTTATGGGGGGCCGGGACAGATACGCAGTATTTT	CASSLWGAGTDTQYF
NA	NA	TRBV7-9	TRBJ2-4	TGTGCCAGCAGCTTAGGGTCAGGGGCAATAGGCATTCAGTACTTC	CASSLGSGAIGIQYF
few	TRBD1	TRBV7-9	TRBJ1-5	TGTGCCAGCAGCTTAGTAGGGGGACAGACTAGCAATCAGCCCCAGCATTTT	CASSLVGGQTSNQPQHF
NA	TRBD1	TRBV27	TRBJ2-1	TGTGCCAGCAAGGGGGACAGGAGCTCCTACAATGGGCAGTTCTTC	CASKGDRSSYNGQFF
NA	NA	TRBV6-5	TRBJ2-3	TGTGCCAGCAGTTACTCTTGGGGGGATTCGCCCCCTAGCACAGATACGCGGTATTTT	CASSYSWGDSPPSTDTRYF
many	NA	TRBV5-1	TRBJ2-7	TGCGCCAGCAGCTTGGAGGGCCAGAGATACTACGAGCAGTACTTC	CASSLEGQRYYEQYF
many	NA	TRBV6-5	TRBJ2-5	TGTGCCAGCAGTTACTCCAGGTGGGTCCAAGAGACCCAGTACTTC	CASSYSRWVQETQYF
few	NA	TRBV5-5	TRBJ2-5	TGTGCCAGCAGCCAACGCCCTTGGGAAGAGACCCAGTACTTC	CASSQRPWEETQYF
few	TRBD1	TRBV20-1	TRBJ1-2	TGCAGTGCTAATACCGGGACAGGCGTAATCTATGGCTACACCTTC	CSANTGTGVIYGYTF
many	TRBD2	TRBV5-1	TRBJ2-1	TGCGCCAGCAGCAATTCGGGACTAGCGGGGGGAACCCAGTTCTTC	CASSNSGLAGGTQFF
once	NA	TRBV21-1	TRBJ2-1	TGTGCCTCCCCCACGGAGACTAGCGGAAAACCCTACGAGCAGTTCTTC	CASPTETSGKPYEQFF
NA	NA	TRBV7-8	TRBJ2-1	TGTGCCAGCAGCCCGCAGTTACCCTACTACAATGAGCAGTTCTTC	CASSPQLPYYNEQFF